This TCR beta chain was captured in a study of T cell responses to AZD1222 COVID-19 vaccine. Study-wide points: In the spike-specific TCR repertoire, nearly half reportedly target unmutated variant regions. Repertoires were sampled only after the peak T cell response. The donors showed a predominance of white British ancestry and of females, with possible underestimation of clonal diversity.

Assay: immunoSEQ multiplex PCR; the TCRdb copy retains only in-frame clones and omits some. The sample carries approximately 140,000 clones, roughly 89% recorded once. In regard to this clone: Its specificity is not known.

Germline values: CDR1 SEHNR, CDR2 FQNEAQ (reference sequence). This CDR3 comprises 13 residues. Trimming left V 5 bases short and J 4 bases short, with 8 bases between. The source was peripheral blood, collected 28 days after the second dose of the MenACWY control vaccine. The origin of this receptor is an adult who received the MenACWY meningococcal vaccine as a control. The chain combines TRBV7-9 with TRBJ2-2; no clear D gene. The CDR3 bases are TGTGCCAGCAGCCCGACGGTCACCGGGGAGCTGTTTTTT. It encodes CASSPTVTGELFF. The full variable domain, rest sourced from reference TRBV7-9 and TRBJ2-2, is DTGVSQNPRHKITKRGQNVTFRCDPISEHNRLYWYRQTLGQGPEFLTYFQNEAQLEKSRLLSDRFSAERPKGSFSTLEIQRTEQGDSAMYLCASSPTVTGELFFGEGSRLTVL.